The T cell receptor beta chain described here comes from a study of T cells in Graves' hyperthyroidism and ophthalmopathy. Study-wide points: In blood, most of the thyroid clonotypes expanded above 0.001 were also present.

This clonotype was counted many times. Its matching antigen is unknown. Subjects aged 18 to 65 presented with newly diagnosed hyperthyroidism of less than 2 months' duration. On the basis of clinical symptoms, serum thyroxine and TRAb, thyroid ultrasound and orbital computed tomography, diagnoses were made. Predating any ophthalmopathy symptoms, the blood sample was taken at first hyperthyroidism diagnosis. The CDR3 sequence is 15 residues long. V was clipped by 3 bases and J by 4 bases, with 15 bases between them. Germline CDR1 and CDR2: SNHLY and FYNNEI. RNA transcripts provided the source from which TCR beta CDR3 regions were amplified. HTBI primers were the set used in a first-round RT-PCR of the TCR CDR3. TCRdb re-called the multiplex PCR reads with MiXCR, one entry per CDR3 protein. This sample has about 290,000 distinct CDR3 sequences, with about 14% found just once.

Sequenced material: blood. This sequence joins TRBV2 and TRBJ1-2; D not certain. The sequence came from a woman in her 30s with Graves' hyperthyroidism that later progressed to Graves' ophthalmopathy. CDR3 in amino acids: CASSEDYSLLYGYTF. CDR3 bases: TGTGCCAGCAGTGAGGATTACAGCCTTCTCTATGGCTACACCTTC.